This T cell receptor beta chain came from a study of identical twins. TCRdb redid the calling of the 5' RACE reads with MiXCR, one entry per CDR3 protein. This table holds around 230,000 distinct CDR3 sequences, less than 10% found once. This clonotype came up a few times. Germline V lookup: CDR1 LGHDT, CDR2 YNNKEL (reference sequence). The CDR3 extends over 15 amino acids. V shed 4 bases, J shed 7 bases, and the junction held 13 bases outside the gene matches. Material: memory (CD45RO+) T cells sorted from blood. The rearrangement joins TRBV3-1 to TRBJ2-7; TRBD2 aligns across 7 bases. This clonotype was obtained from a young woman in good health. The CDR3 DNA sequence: TGTGCCAGCAGCCCTGACCAGCGGGGTGTCATAGAGCAGTACTTC. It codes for CASSPDQRGVIEQYF.